Presented here are 10 T cell receptor beta chains from one specimen sequenced in a study of blood T cell repertoires in COVID-19. Clones were read by immunoSEQ multiplex PCR, and TCRdb kept only the in-frame ones, dropping some. The table shows around 300,000 clones, with around 92% occurring only once. Sequencing input: PBMCs or T cells enriched from blood (not recorded which). The source is a woman aged 55 to 70 who had recovered from COVID-19.

The V and J genes are TRBV11-1 and TRBJ2-1; D remains ambiguous. V shed 0 bases and J shed 10 bases, with 7 bases lying between them. Germline-derived CDR1 and CDR2 are SGHAT and FQDESV (reference sequence). The CDR3 spans 12 residues. CDR3 sequence (DNA): TGTGCCAGCAGCTTAGCGAGACTCGAGCAGTTCTTC. Its protein product is CASSLARLEQFF.

The gene calls are TRBV5-6 and TRBJ1-2; no clear D gene. Looked up from germline, CDR1 is SGHDT and CDR2 is YYEEEE. The CDR3 has 13 residues. The V end lost 7 bases, the J end lost 5 bases, and 15 bases lay between the germline ends. CDR3 sequence: CASLRGGLYGYTF. The CDR3 DNA sequence: TGTGCCAGCCTCCGAGGTGGACTATATGGCTACACCTTC.

The V call is TRBV12-5, the J call TRBJ2-5; 9 bases line up with TRBD2. The CDR3 has 21 amino acids. The trim removed 9 bases at V and 3 bases at J, leaving 29 bases unmatched. The germline gives CDR1 LGHNT, CDR2 FRNRAP. CDR3 in DNA: TGTGCTAGCTCCAACGTCCTGGTTTGGGGTAGCGGGAGCAGAGGAGAAGAGACCCAGTACTTC. Its translation is CASSNVLVWGSGSRGEETQYF.

The DNA of the CDR3 is TGTGCCAGCCAAACAACAGGGAAGGGATTGAGGGCTGAAGCTTTCTTT. This codes for CASQTTGKGLRAEAFF. The chain employs TRBV28 and TRBJ1-1, with D tentatively TRBD1 (6 bases). V was trimmed by 8 bases and J by 6 bases, leaving 25 bases between them. The CDR3 totals 16 residues. Per germline, CDR1 MDHEN and CDR2 SYDVKM.

The chain recombines TRBV12-3 or TRBV12-4 with TRBJ1-1; no clear D gene. The CDR3 is made up of 13 amino acids. V lost 5 bases to trimming and J lost 3 bases, with 10 bases between them. CDR3 sequence (DNA): TGTGCCAGCAGTACCTGGTCGGACACTGAAGCTTTCTTT. The encoded protein is CASSTWSDTEAFF.

The V call is TRBV7-9, the J call TRBJ2-7, with D perhaps matching TRBD2 (5 bases). This CDR3 spans 17 amino acids. The V and J ends lost 1 base and 2 bases respectively, with 18 bases between them. Per the germline V gene, CDR1 is SEHNR and CDR2 is FQNEAQ (reference sequence). DNA of the CDR3: TGTGCCAGCAGCTTAGGTTACGGGGTGACTCCCCCCTACGAGCAGTACTTC. Its translation: CASSLGYGVTPPYEQYF.

The chain couples TRBV11-2 to TRBJ2-7; perhaps TRBD1 as D (6 bases). Germline-derived CDR1 and CDR2 are SGHAT and FQNNGV. The CDR3 contains 13 residues. Between the trimmed V and J ends, which lost 6 bases and 6 bases, there was a span of 15 bases. The DNA for the CDR3 is TGTGCCAGCAGAGAATACAGGGCTGGCGAGCAGTACTTC. Translating it yields CASREYRAGEQYF.

The chain combines TRBV11-1 with TRBJ1-6; TRBD1 is a possible D gene (6 bases). V shed 5 bases and J shed 3 bases, with 11 bases lying between them. CDR1 and CDR2 from the germline V gene are SGHAT and FQDESV (reference sequence). The CDR3 is 15 amino acids. The CDR3 loop reads CASSRETGYNSPLHF. The CDR3 bases are TGTGCCAGCAGCCGCGAGACAGGCTATAATTCACCCCTCCACTTT.

V usage is TRBV6-6 and J usage is TRBJ2-7, with D possibly being TRBD1 (5 bases). Looked up from germline, CDR1 is MNHNY and CDR2 is SVGAGI (reference sequence). CDR3 size: 14 residues. Trimming pared 7 bases from V and 3 bases from J, leaving 16 bases between. This CDR3 reads CASIEQVLVYEQYF. In DNA, the CDR3 is TGTGCCAGCATCGAACAGGTTTTGGTCTACGAGCAGTACTTC.

This clone was seen just once. The chain carries TRBV27 and TRBJ2-1; TRBD2 matches at 7 bases. Germline CDR1 and CDR2: MNHEY and SMNVEV (reference sequence). The V segment lost 1 base and the J segment 3 bases; nucleotides outside the gene matches: 12. The CDR3 contains 18 residues. As DNA, the CDR3 is TGTGCCAGCAGTTTATATTTGAGCGGCGGGGGTATCTACAATGAGCAGTTCTTC. Its protein is CASSLYLSGGGIYNEQFF.